This TCR beta chain was documented in a study of CD8 T cells in Susac syndrome (dated by TCRdb to between 2018 and 2021). With respect to the entire study: Among the Susac syndrome patients who were sequenced, clinically active disease was present in more than 5 and clinical remission was observed in roughly 8. The study used repertoire sequencing to test whether antigen drove CD8+ T cell activation and differentiation in Susac syndrome. At blood withdrawal, Susac syndrome patients were therapy-naive, treated with corticosteroids (with IVIg additionally given to some), or treated with IVIg alone. The research as a whole found: The TCR sequencing and HLA analysis was acknowledged to have included a relatively small number of individuals. In patients with Susac syndrome, the CD4+ T cell repertoire showed no detectable clonal expansion.

RNA was extracted using the RNeasy kit, and about 0.45 to 1 ug of the RNA was reverse transcribed with random hexamers. TCR beta CDR3 regions were amplified with the immunoSEQ multiplex PCR assay covering 54 Vbeta and 13 Jbeta segments. PCR amplification bias was corrected using a synthetic template baseline for primer optimization and computational correction. In the authors' own workflow: Reads were annotated to V, D and J genes according to IMGT and were analyzed with immunoSEQ Analyzer, with only productive sequences retained. Clonality was computed as one minus Shannon entropy normalized by log2 of the number of productive unique sequences. For each patient and control, public and private clones were evaluated among the 100 most prevalent clones. Clones were defined as Susac-specific when absent from the healthy and MS cohorts, from 1,000 to 1,100 published viral clones and from other ImmuneACCESS disease sequences. The public reads were reprocessed in TCRdb via fastp at Q25 and MiXCR, keeping in-frame beta chains. All rows with the same CDR3 protein become a single entry with the most common DNA and genes. In this record, the V and J calls reflect TCRdb's handling and not the investigators' own analysis. The sample has some 180,000 distinct CDR3 sequences on record, roughly 94% of them singletons. 0.099% of the sample belongs to the ten largest clones.

Peripheral blood CD8+ and CD4+ T cells from healthy donors, Susac syndrome patients and multiple sclerosis patients were profiled using high-throughput TCR beta sequencing. Recently defined diagnostic criteria for definite or probable disease were met by the Susac syndrome patients. CD8+ TEMRA cells were enriched by FACS, while bulk CD8+ and CD4+ T cells were purified by magnetic negative isolation. Blood was collected in EDTA tubes and processed within 24 hours, with PBMCs isolated through density gradient centrifugation. PBMCs intended for TCR sequencing were frozen in liquid nitrogen and were later thawed in a 37 degrees C water bath. The sorted or isolated CD4+, CD8+ and CD8+ TEMRA cells reached a purity of at least 90%. The junction shows trimming of 1 base on V and 1 base on J, plus 8 bases between the germline ends. Its CDR3 holds 15 amino acids, cysteine through phenylalanine. The entry retains the CDR3 DNA only, 45 bases that are in frame from base 1. CDR1 SGHDT and CDR2 YYEEEE are derived from the germline V gene.

As for this clonotype: What antigen it recognizes has not been identified. No much larger clone exists at a distance of one base, and base qualities are not known.

This sequence was found in a human donor with Susac syndrome. The chain was built from TRBV5-6 and TRBJ2-2, with the D segment identity uncertain. Sequenced material: CD4+ T cells from PBMCs. The nucleotides are TGTGCCAGCAGCTTGAATAGAGAGAACACCGGGGAGCTGTTTTTT. Its protein product is CASSLNRENTGELFF.